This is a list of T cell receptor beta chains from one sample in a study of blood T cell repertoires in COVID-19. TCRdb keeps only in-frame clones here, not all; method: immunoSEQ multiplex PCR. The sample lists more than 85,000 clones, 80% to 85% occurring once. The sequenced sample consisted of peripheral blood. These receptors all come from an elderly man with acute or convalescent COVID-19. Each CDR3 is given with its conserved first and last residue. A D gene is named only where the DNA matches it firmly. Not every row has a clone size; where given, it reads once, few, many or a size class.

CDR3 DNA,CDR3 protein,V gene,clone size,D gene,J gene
TGTGCCAGCAGTCCCCTCTGGAGGGGAGCTTTCTTT,CASSPLWRGAFF,TRBV28,NA,NA,TRBJ1-1
TGCGCCAGCAGCTTGGTGGCGGGCAAGACTGAAGCTTTCTTT,CASSLVAGKTEAFF,TRBV5-1,few,NA,TRBJ1-1
TGTGCCAGCAGCCTCGACAGGGGTGGTACTGAAGCTTTCTTT,CASSLDRGGTEAFF,TRBV9,few,TRBD1,TRBJ1-1
TGCAGCGTCGGACAGACTCACATGAACACTGAAGCTTTCTTT,CSVGQTHMNTEAFF,TRBV29-1,NA,NA,TRBJ1-1
TGCGCCAGCAGCCCTCAAAGGGACAGAGGCTATGGCTACACCTTC,CASSPQRDRGYGYTF,TRBV5-1,NA,TRBD1,TRBJ1-2
TGCGCCAGCACCTCAGGGGGAGTCCCAAACATTCAGTACTTC,CASTSGGVPNIQYF,TRBV5-1,NA,TRBD1,TRBJ2-4
TGTGCCAGCAGCCAAGGTCGAACTAGCGGGAGGCCAGCAGCAGGCACCGGGGAGCTGTTTTTT,CASSQGRTSGRPAAGTGELFF,TRBV3-1/TRBV3-2,NA,TRBD2,TRBJ2-2
TGCGCCAGCAGCCAAGATGGGGGGGGCCTTCAGCCCCAGCATTTT,CASSQDGGGLQPQHF,TRBV4-1,NA,NA,TRBJ1-5
TGTGCCAGCAGCGTAGTGGGACAGGGAGGAACTGAAGCTTTCTTT,CASSVVGQGGTEAFF,TRBV9,NA,TRBD1,TRBJ1-1
TGTGCCAGCAGTGCCTCGGGGGGGCAAGAGACCCAGTACTTC,CASSASGGQETQYF,TRBV25-1,NA,TRBD2,TRBJ2-5
TGTGCCAGTAGTATAAGAGGGGGCACCGGGGAGCTGTTTTTT,CASSIRGGTGELFF,TRBV19,NA,NA,TRBJ2-2
TGCGCCAGCAGCCCGGAGCCCCTACGGGTCTCCGAGCAGTACTTC,CASSPEPLRVSEQYF,TRBV5-1,few,NA,TRBJ2-7
TGTGCCAGCAGCTTAGACCGGACAGGGGGAACTGAAGCTTTCTTT,CASSLDRTGGTEAFF,TRBV7-9,NA,TRBD1,TRBJ1-1
TGTGCCATCAGAGAGGACACCTATAATTCACCCCTCCACTTT,CAIREDTYNSPLHF,TRBV10-3,NA,NA,TRBJ1-6